This T cell receptor beta chain was sequenced during a study of CD8+CD57+ T cells in acquired aplastic anemia. Study details: Sorting CD4+ and CD8+ cells gave DNA averaging about 3.1 ug. Healthy-donor CD4+ cells averaged about 11 million reads.

CDR3 length: 16 residues. Germline V lookup: CDR1 SNHLY, CDR2 FYNNEI. V was trimmed by 8 bases and J by 2 bases, leaving 20 bases between them. Study conclusions and caveats: Overlap between patients and controls comprised about 28 CD8+ CDR3 sequences. Controls and patients did not differ significantly in CD8+ Simpson's diversity.

CDR3 and TCR beta VDJ profiling relied on genomic DNA as the template. TCRdb used MiXCR to reprocess the reads, holding one entry per CDR3 protein. The repertoire consists of 68,000 or so distinct CDR3 sequences, with roughly half occurring once and the leading ten covering about 8.9%. Ten or more counts support this clonotype. Its cognate antigen is unknown. This clonotype was obtained from a human donor in good health, serving as a control. The chain carries TRBV2 and TRBJ2-3; D perhaps matches TRBD1 (6 bases). The sample was sorted CD4+, CD8+, or CD8+CD57+ T cells (not recorded which) from PBMCs. The CDR3 bases are TGTGCCAGCGTACTAACGGACAGACCCAACACAGATACGCAGTATTTT. Amino acid sequence: CASVLTDRPNTDTQYF.